The clone carrying this T cell receptor (beta chain) was detected a few times. The sample is drawn from a study of cytomegalovirus exposure and HLA in healthy donors. Primers for the PCR totalled 60 Vbeta and 13 Jbeta. The data were produced by immunoSEQ multiplex PCR, yet TCRdb's version contains in-frame clones alone and is incomplete. The table lists 95,000 to 150,000 clones, around 75% of them singletons. CDR1 and CDR2 from the germline V gene are SGHNT and YYREEE (reference sequence). This CDR3 is built from 16 residues. Trimming removed 4 bases from V and 2 bases from J; junction bases left unmatched: 8.

This clonotype was obtained from a woman in her 50s in good health and CMV-seropositive. This sequence joins TRBV5-4 and TRBJ2-2, with 7 bases matching TRBD2. Sequencing was performed on PBMCs. CDR3 amino acids: CASSPRERGNTGELFF. The CDR3, as DNA: TGTGCCAGCAGCCCCCGGGAGCGGGGCAACACCGGGGAGCTGTTTTTT.